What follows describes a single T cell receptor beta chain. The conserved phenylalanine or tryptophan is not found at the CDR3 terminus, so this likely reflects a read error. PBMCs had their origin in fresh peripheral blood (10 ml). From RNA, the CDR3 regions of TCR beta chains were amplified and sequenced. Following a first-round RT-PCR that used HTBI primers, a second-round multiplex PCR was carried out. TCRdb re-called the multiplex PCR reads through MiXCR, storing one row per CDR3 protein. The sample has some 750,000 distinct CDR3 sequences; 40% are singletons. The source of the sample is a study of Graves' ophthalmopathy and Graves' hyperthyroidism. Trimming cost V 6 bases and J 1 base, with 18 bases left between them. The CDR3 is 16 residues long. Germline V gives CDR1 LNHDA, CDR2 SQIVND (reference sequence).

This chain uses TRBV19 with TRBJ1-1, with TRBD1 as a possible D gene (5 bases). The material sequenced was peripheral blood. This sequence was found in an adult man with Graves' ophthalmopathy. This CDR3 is CASRGTQLIPNTEAFL. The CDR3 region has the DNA TGTGCCAGTAGAGGGACTCAACTTATACCGAACACTGAAGCTTTCCTT.